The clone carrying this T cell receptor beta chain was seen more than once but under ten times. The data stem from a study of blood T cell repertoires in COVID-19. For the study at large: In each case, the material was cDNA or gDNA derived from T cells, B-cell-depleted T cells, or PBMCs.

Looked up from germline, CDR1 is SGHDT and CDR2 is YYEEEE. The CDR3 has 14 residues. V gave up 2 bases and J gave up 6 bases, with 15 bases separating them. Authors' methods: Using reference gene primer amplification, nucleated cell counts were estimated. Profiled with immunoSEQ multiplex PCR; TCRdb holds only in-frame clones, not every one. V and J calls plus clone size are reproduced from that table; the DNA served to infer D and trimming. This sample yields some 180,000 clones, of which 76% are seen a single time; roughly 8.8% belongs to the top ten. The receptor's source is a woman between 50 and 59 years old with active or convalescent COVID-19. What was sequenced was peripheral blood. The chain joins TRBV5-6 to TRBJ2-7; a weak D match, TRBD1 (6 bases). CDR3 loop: CASSFLGPRGEQYF. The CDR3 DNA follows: TGTGCCAGCAGCTTCCTAGGGCCCAGGGGCGAGCAGTACTTC.